What follows is one T cell receptor (beta chain) and its context. The sample belongs to a study of blood T cell repertoires in COVID-19. In the study overall: Sites across the United States, Italy and Spain contributed samples from acute and convalescent COVID-19. From T cells, B-cell-depleted T cells, or PBMCs came the material, which was cDNA or gDNA.

Patients at the Seattle site were enrolled during active infection and followed longitudinally. In the original processing: Nucleated cell number was recorded as an estimate derived from reference gene primer amplification. TCRdb keeps only in-frame clones here, not all; method: immunoSEQ multiplex PCR. The V and J calls and the clone size are those of that table, but D and trimming were determined from the DNA. The sample records about 57,000 clones, approximately 90% being singletons. The receptor's source is a woman of 80 years or more with COVID-19, enrolled during active disease. The material sequenced was peripheral blood.

The CDR3 region has the DNA TGTGCCACCCAGGGACAGTTACTCAATACGCAGTATTTT. It codes for CATQGQLLNTQYF. The rearrangement links TRBV12-3 or TRBV12-4 to TRBJ2-3, with 7 positions matching TRBD1. Germline trimming cut 10 bases from V and 7 bases from J; bases unmatched to any gene: 11. CDR3 size: 13 residues.